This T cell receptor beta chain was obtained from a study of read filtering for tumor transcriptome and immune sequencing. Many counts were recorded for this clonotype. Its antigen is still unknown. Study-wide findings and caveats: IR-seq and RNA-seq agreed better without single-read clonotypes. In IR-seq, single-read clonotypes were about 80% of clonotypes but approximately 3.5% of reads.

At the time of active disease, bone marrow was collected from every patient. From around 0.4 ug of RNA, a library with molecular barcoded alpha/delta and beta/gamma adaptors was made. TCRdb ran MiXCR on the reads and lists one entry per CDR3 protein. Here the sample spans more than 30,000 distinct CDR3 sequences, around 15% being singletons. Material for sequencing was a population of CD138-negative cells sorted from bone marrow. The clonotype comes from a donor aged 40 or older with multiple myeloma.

CDR3 sequence reads: CASSPGTSGIGNEQFF. CDR3 bases: TGTGCCAGCAGCCCTGGGACTAGCGGGATAGGTAATGAGCAGTTCTTC. V is TRBV7-3 and J is TRBJ2-1; TRBD2 matches 13 bases. J was trimmed by 7 bases and V by 5 bases; bases with no gene match: 8. The CDR3 runs 16 residues. Per the germline V gene, CDR1 is SGHTA and CDR2 is FQGTGA.